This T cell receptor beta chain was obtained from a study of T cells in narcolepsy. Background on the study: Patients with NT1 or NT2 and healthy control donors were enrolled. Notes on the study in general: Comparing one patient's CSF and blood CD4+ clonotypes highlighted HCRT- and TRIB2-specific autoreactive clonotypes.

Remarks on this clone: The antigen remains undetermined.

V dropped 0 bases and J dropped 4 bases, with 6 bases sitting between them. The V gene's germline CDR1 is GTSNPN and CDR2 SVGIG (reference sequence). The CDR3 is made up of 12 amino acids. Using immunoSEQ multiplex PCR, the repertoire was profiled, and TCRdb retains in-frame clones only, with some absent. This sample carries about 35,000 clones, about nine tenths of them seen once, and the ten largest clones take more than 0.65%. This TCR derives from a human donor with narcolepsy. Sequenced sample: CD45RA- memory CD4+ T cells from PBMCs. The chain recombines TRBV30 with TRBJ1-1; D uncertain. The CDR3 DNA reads TGTGCCTGGAGTGTACTCCCCACTGAAGCTTTCTTT. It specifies CAWSVLPTEAFF.